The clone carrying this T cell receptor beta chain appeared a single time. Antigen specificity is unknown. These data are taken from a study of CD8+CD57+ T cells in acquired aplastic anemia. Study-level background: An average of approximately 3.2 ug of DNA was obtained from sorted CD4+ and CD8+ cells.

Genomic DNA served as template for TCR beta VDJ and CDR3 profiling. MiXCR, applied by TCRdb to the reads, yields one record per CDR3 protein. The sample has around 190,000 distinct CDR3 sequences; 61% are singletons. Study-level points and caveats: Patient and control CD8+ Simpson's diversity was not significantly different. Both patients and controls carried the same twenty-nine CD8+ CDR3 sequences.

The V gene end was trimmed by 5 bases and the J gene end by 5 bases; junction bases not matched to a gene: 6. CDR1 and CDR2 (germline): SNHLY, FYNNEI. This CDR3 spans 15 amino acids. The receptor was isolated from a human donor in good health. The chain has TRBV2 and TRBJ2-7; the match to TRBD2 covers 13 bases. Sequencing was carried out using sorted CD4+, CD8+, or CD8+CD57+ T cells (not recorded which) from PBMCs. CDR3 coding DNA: TGTGCCAGCAGTTTAAGACTAGCGGGAGGTGACGAGCAGTACTTC. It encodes CASSLRLAGGDEQYF.